This T cell receptor beta chain was profiled in a study of Ad26.COV2.S vaccination and SARS-CoV-2 variants. Overall study: The donor participated in the COV1001 trial, in its Ad26.COV2.S arm. Study-level findings and limits: Similar non-spike TCR breadth was observed in recipients of vaccine and of placebo. In vaccinated individuals, spike-specific CD8+ and CD4+ T cell responses reportedly displayed substantial breadth.

Regarding treatment: 15 to 20 received Ad26.COV2.S at low or high dose, single or two shots; five or six received placebo; per-sample allocation not given. Following the first vaccine or placebo injection, samples were taken on day 63. Spike of the Wuhan-strain SARS-CoV-2 was expressed by an Ad26 vector, which formed the vaccine. With regard to this clone: Antigen unknown.

Sequencing used immunoSEQ multiplex PCR; TCRdb keeps in-frame clones, though not all of them. The sample records about 480,000 clones, roughly 85% being singletons. Germline CDR1 reads SGHRS; CDR2 reads YFSETQ. Trimming shortened V by 0 bases and J by 1 base, and 10 bases separated the two germline ends. This CDR3 region has 16 residues. The chain carries TRBV5-1 and TRBJ2-2; a possible D gene is TRBD1 (5 bases). This receptor was obtained from a person aged 18-65 years who received the Ad26.COV2.S COVID-19 vaccine or a placebo. The sample in question was peripheral blood, obtained in a trial of Ad26.COV2.S vaccine versus placebo. CDR3 in DNA: TGCGCCAGCAGCTTGGAGGGGCCCATGAACACCGGGGAGCTGTTTTTT. Translated, it gives CASSLEGPMNTGELFF.